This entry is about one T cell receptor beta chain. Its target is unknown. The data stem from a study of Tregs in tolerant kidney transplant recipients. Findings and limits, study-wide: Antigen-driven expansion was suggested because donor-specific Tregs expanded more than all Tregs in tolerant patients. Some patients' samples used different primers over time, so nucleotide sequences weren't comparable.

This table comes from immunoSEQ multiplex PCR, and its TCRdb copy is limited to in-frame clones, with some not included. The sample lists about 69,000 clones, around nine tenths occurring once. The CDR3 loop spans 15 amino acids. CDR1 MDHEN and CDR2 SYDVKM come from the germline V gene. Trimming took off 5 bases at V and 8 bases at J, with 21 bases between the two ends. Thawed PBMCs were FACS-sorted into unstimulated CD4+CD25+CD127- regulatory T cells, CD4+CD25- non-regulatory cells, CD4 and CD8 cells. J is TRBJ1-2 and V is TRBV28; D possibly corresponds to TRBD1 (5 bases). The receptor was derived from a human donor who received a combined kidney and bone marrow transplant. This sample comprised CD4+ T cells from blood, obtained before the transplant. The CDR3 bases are TGTGCCAGCAGTCTCACCTGGGGCACATCTGGGGGCTACACCTTC. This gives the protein CASSLTWGTSGGYTF.